What follows describes a single T cell receptor (beta chain). The CDR3 has 17 residues. V lost 6 bases to trimming and J lost 6 bases; unmatched junction nucleotides: 15. The germline gives CDR1 SNHLY, CDR2 FYNNEI. This record comes from a study of blood T cell repertoires in COVID-19. Looking at the study overall: Acute and convalescent COVID-19 specimens originated in the United States, Italy and Spain. Sample material is recorded as cDNA or gDNA derived from T cells, B-cell-depleted T cells, or PBMCs.

Assay: immunoSEQ multiplex PCR; the TCRdb copy retains only in-frame clones and omits some. In the table there are hundreds of thousands of clones, 80% to 90% of which are singletons. The rearrangement uses TRBV2 and TRBJ2-2, with 8 nucleotides matching TRBD1. The specimen was peripheral blood. This clonotype was sampled from a man aged 18-30 years with COVID-19, enrolled during active disease. The CDR3 protein is CASRRNGQGNSAGELFF. The CDR3, as DNA: TGTGCCAGCAGGCGGAACGGACAGGGAAATTCGGCCGGGGAGCTGTTTTTT.